This paragraph reports one T cell receptor (beta chain). Unique molecular identifiers were built into the TCRbeta library. TCRdb redid the calling of the PCR reads with MiXCR, one entry per CDR3 protein. This table has around 250,000 distinct CDR3 sequences, almost 10% appearing once. This specimen belongs to a study of T-cell reconstitution after alpha-beta-depleted transplantation in children. Germline V gene data show CDR1 as SQVTM and CDR2 as ANQGSEA. The CDR3 covers 12 residues. V shed 5 bases and J shed 8 bases, with 13 bases lying between them. The receptor's source is a human donor who donated a stem cell graft to a child with SCID. The V call is TRBV29-1, the J call TRBJ2-1; a possible D gene is TRBD1 (6 bases). The source was PBMCs from the stem cell graft donor, collected from the stem cell graft. CDR3 in DNA: TGCAGCGTTTTACAGGGAAAGGATGAGCAGTTCTTC. Translated: CSVLQGKDEQFF.